This passage covers 20 T cell receptor beta chains from one sample sequenced in a study of blood T cell repertoires in COVID-19. This table comes from immunoSEQ multiplex PCR, and its TCRdb copy is limited to in-frame clones, with some not included. This sample yields some 450,000 clones, of which 85% to 90% are seen a single time; 0.8% to 1% belongs to the top ten. Sequences were obtained from peripheral blood. These receptors came from a man between 18 and 29 years old with COVID-19, enrolled during active disease.

The V gene is TRBV9, the J gene TRBJ2-5; 7 bases line up with TRBD2. J was trimmed by 0 bases and V by 5 bases; bases with no gene match: 13. Germline V gives CDR1 SGDLS, CDR2 YYNGEE. The CDR3 spans 17 residues. The CDR3 DNA reads as TGTGCCAGCAGTGCGGGGGTAACGGGCCTGTACCAAGAGACCCAGTACTTC. It encodes CASSAGVTGLYQETQYF.

Written as DNA, the CDR3 is TGTGCCAGCAGTTCGTATGATTCAGGTTCACCCCTCCACTTT. It encodes CASSSYDSGSPLHF. The J gene is TRBJ1-6, the V gene TRBV27; D is undetermined. The V end was cut by 4 bases, the J end by 9 bases, with 13 bases between. CDR3 length: 14 residues. Germline CDR1 MNHEY, CDR2 SMNVEV (reference sequence).

This sequence joins TRBV18 and TRBJ2-3; D gene ambiguous. CDR1 and CDR2 (germline): KGHSH, LQKENI. The V and J ends lost 4 bases and 2 bases respectively, with 4 bases between them. This CDR3 spans 12 amino acids. CDR3 DNA sequence: TGTGCCAGCTCACAAGCCACAGATACGCAGTATTTT. Amino acids: CASSQATDTQYF.

This chain links TRBV5-6 with TRBJ2-7, with TRBD1 identical over 10 bases. Germline CDR1 is SGHDT and CDR2 is YYEEEE. The CDR3 has 16 amino acids. The trim removed 3 bases at V and 0 bases at J, leaving 6 bases unmatched. CDR3 bases: TGTGCCAGCAGCTGGGGACAGGGGACAATCTCCTACGAGCAGTACTTC. This sequence encodes CASSWGQGTISYEQYF.

The gene calls are TRBV12-3 or TRBV12-4 and TRBJ2-7; 9 bases are a match to TRBD2. The junction had 3 bases not matched to a gene; V was cut back by 5 bases and J by 7 bases. CDR3 length: 12 amino acids. The CDR3 is CASSLGLAEQYF. The CDR3 DNA reads TGTGCCAGCAGTCTAGGACTAGCGGAGCAGTACTTC.

The chain has TRBV7-9 and TRBJ2-1; 14 nucleotides match TRBD2. With V trimmed by 4 bases and J by 0 bases, 8 bases remained unmatched. The germline V gene has CDR1 SEHNR and CDR2 FQNEAQ (reference sequence). This CDR3 has 19 residues. The CDR3 sequence: CASSSRTSGGYSSYNEQFF. CDR3 coding DNA: TGTGCCAGCAGCTCTAGGACTAGCGGGGGGTATAGCTCCTACAATGAGCAGTTCTTC.

The rearrangement joins TRBV6-5 to TRBJ2-1; 7 bases are shared with TRBD2. The ends lost 6 bases at V and 0 bases at J; junction bases unmatched: 5. The length of the CDR3 is 15 residues. Germline CDR1 reads MNHEY; CDR2 reads SVGAGI. The CDR3 coding sequence is TGTGCCAGCAGCAAAGCGGGGCGCTCCTACAATGAGCAGTTCTTC. Translated, it gives CASSKAGRSYNEQFF.

The chain has TRBV19 and TRBJ2-7, with 10 bases that match TRBD2. The CDR3 extends over 15 amino acids. The V gene's germline CDR1 is LNHDA and CDR2 SQIVND (reference sequence). Trimming at V came to 0 bases and at J to 4 bases, leaving 3 bases not matched to a gene. In nucleotides, the CDR3 is TGTGCCAGTAGTATAGATTGGACTAGCGGTTACGAGCAGTACTTC. This gives the protein CASSIDWTSGYEQYF.

The genes are TRBV19 and TRBJ1-5; no clear D gene. Germline values: CDR1 LNHDA, CDR2 SQIVND (reference sequence). There are 12 residues in the CDR3. The ends were cut back, 7 bases at V and 5 bases at J, with 9 bases in the middle. The CDR3 DNA reads as TGTGCCAGTACTGGCAGGTATCAGCCCCAGCATTTT. Its protein is CASTGRYQPQHF.

This chain links TRBV20-1 with TRBJ2-1; D gene ambiguous. Germline V gene sequence: CDR1 DFQATT, CDR2 SNEGSKA (reference sequence). This CDR3 spans 11 amino acids. V dropped 3 bases and J dropped 7 bases, with 7 bases sitting between them. The CDR3 loop reads CSARAPNEQFF. The CDR3, as DNA: TGCAGTGCTAGGGCCCCGAATGAGCAGTTCTTC.

This rearrangement joins TRBV11-2 to TRBJ1-1; 8 bases line up with TRBD1. This CDR3 spans 15 amino acids. V gave up 3 bases and J gave up 3 bases; unmatched junction bases: 6. Germline V CDR1 and CDR2: SGHAT, FQNNGV. The CDR3, as DNA: TGTGCCAGCAGCTTTCTACAGGGGGGTCACACTGAAGCTTTCTTT. The encoded protein is CASSFLQGGHTEAFF. Based on the CDR3 plus reference TRBV11-2 and TRBJ1-1, the full variable domain is EAGVAQSPRYKIIEKRQSVAFWCNPISGHATLYWYQQILGQGPKLLIQFQNNGVVDDSQLPKDRFSAERLKGVDSTLKIQPAKLEDSAVYLCASSFLQGGHTEAFFGQGTRLTVV.

This sequence joins TRBV6-5 and TRBJ1-2; 9 nucleotides line up with TRBD1. The germline gives CDR1 MNHEY, CDR2 SVGAGI. The CDR3 runs 14 residues. The V segment lost 5 bases and the J segment 6 bases; nucleotides outside the gene matches: 7. The CDR3 protein is CASSTGQGFNGYTF. The CDR3 DNA reads as TGTGCCAGCAGTACGGGACAGGGATTTAATGGCTACACCTTC.

Worth noting for this clone: The sample carries other DNA sequences with the same CDR3. The CDR3 region has the DNA TGTGCCAGCAGCCTCGGACAGGGTAATGAAAAACTGTTTTTT. Translated, it gives CASSLGQGNEKLFF. The chain is built from TRBV7-9 and TRBJ1-4; the match to TRBD1 covers 8 bases. The ends lost 5 bases at V and 4 bases at J; junction bases unmatched: 3. The CDR3 is 14 residues long. Germline lookup yields CDR1 SEHNR and CDR2 FQNEAQ (reference sequence). The complete variable domain, with remaining parts taken from reference TRBV7-9 and TRBJ1-4, reads DTGVSQNPRHKITKRGQNVTFRCDPISEHNRLYWYRQTLGQGPEFLTYFQNEAQLEKSRLLSDRFSAERPKGSFSTLEIQRTEQGDSAMYLCASSLGQGNEKLFFGSGTQLSVL.

The chain has TRBV5-1 and TRBJ2-3, with TRBD2 matching over 10 bases. Unmatched junction bases numbered 6, after V lost 0 bases and J lost 5 bases. Germline values: CDR1 SGHRS, CDR2 YFSETQ. There are 16 residues in the CDR3. The CDR3 nucleotides read TGCGCCAGCAGCTTGGTAAGCGGGGGGGCCGAAGATACGCAGTATTTT. It yields the protein CASSLVSGGAEDTQYF.

The chain has TRBV4-2 and TRBJ2-2; TRBD2 matches at 9 bases. Trimming removed 0 bases from V and 2 bases from J; junction bases left unmatched: 7. CDR3 length: 18 amino acids. Germline lookup yields CDR1 LGHNA and CDR2 YNFKEQ. This CDR3 reads CASSQDLGLALNTGELFF. The CDR3 nucleotides read TGTGCCAGCAGCCAAGATCTGGGACTAGCCCTTAACACCGGGGAGCTGTTTTTT.

The chain has TRBV11-2 and TRBJ2-3, with 10 nucleotides matching TRBD2. This CDR3 contains 15 residues. The junction had 6 bases not matched to a gene; V was cut back by 6 bases and J by 3 bases. In germline, CDR1 is SGHAT, CDR2 FQNNGV. CDR3 sequence reads: CASSLGTSETDTQYF. The CDR3 DNA sequence: TGTGCCAGCAGTCTGGGGACTAGCGAGACAGATACGCAGTATTTT.

The chain employs TRBV10-3 and TRBJ2-3, with TRBD1 as a possible D gene (6 bases). The germline V gene encodes CDR1 ENHRY and CDR2 SYGVKD. Trimming took 6 bases from V and 4 from J, leaving 14 bases between them. The length of the CDR3 is 14 residues. The CDR3 DNA follows: TGTGCCATCAGGAAGGACAGCCACGCAGATACGCAGTATTTT. Translating gives CAIRKDSHADTQYF.

The chain joins TRBV7-9 to TRBJ2-3; TRBD2 aligns across 8 bases. CDR3 size: 15 residues. V was clipped by 3 bases and J by 4 bases; unmatched bases: 6. Germline CDR1 and CDR2: SEHNR and FQNEAQ (reference sequence). This CDR3 reads CASSFGGARADTQYF. The CDR3 nucleotides are TGTGCCAGCAGCTTCGGGGGGGCAAGGGCAGATACGCAGTATTTT. Drawing the rest from reference TRBV7-9 and TRBJ2-3, the complete variable domain is DTGVSQNPRHKITKRGQNVTFRCDPISEHNRLYWYRQTLGQGPEFLTYFQNEAQLEKSRLLSDRFSAERPKGSFSTLEIQRTEQGDSAMYLCASSFGGARADTQYFGPGTRLTVL.

This chain links TRBV6-5 with TRBJ2-2; TRBD1 aligns across 11 bases. The CDR3 sequence is 15 residues long. In germline, CDR1 is MNHEY, CDR2 SVGAGI. V lost 8 bases to trimming and J lost 3 bases; unmatched junction nucleotides: 5. Here the CDR3 DNA reads TGTGCCAGCGGACAGGGGGCGCTGGACACCGGGGAGCTGTTTTTT. Translating gives CASGQGALDTGELFF.

This clone showed up just a few times. The chain links TRBV19 to TRBJ1-1; 7 positions match TRBD1. Germline lookup yields CDR1 LNHDA and CDR2 SQIVND (reference sequence). CDR3 length: 14 amino acids. V trimming: 3 bases; J trimming: 3 bases; junction bases outside the gene matches: 4. The CDR3 coding sequence is TGTGCCAGTAGTATCCAGGGGGGAGACACTGAAGCTTTCTTT. Encoded protein: CASSIQGGDTEAFF.